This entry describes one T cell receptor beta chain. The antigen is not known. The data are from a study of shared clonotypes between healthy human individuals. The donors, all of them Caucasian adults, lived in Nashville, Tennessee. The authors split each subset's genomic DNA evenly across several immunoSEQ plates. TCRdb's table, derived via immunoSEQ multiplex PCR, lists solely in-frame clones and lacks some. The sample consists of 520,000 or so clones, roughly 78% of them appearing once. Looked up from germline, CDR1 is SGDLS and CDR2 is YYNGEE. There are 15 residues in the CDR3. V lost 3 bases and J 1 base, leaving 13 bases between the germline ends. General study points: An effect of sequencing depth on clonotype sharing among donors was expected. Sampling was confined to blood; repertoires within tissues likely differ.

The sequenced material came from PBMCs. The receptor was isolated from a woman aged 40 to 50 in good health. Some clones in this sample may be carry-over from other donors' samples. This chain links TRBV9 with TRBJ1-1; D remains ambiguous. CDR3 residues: CASSATLQRNTEAFF. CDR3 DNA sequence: TGTGCCAGCAGCGCCACCCTTCAAAGGAACACTGAAGCTTTCTTT.